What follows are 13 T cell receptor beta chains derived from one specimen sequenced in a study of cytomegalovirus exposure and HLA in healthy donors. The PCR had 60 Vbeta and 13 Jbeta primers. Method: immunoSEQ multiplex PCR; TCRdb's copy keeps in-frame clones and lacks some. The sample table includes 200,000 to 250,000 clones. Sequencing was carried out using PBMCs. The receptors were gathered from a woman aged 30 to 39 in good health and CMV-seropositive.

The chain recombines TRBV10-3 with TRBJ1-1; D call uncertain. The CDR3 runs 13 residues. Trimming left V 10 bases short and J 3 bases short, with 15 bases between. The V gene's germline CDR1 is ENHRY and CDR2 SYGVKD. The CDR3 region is CATKVDRDTEAFF. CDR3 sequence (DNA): TGTGCCACCAAAGTGGATCGGGACACTGAAGCTTTCTTT.

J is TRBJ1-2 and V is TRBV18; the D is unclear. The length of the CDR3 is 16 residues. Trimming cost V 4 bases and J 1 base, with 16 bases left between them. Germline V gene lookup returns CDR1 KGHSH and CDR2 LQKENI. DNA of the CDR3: TGTGCCAGCTCACACGCAGGTGCCCTCTTTAACTATGGCTACACCTTC. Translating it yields CASSHAGALFNYGYTF.

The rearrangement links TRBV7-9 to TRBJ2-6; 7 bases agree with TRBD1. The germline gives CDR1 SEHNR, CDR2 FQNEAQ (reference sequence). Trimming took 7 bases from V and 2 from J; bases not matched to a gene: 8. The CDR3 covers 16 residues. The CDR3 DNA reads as TGTGCCAGCACCATCGACAGGGTCCCTGGGGCCAACGTCCTGACTTTC. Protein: CASTIDRVPGANVLTF.

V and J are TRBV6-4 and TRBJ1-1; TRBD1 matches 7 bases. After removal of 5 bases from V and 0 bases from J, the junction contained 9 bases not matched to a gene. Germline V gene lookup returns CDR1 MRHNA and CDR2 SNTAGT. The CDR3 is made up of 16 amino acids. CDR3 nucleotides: TGTGCCAGCAGTCGAACCCCGGACAGGCTGAACACTGAAGCTTTCTTT. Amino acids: CASSRTPDRLNTEAFF.

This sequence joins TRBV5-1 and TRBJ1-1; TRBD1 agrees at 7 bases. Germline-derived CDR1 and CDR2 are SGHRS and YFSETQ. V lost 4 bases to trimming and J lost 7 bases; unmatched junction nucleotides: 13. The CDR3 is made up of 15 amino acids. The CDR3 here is CASSDVVTGAGEAFF. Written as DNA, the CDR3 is TGCGCCAGCAGCGATGTCGTAACAGGGGCTGGTGAAGCTTTCTTT.

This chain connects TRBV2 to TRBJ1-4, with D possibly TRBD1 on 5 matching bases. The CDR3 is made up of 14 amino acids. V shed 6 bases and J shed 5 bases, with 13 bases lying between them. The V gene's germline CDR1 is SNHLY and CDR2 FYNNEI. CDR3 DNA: TGTGCCAGCAGGGGACTTAGCGAAAATGAAAAACTGTTTTTT. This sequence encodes CASRGLSENEKLFF.

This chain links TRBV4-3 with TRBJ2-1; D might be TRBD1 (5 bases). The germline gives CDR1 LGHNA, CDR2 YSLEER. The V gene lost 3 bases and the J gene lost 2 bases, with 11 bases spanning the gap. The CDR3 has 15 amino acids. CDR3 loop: CASSHPGATYNEQFF. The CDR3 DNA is TGCGCCAGCAGCCACCCTGGGGCGACCTACAATGAGCAGTTCTTC.

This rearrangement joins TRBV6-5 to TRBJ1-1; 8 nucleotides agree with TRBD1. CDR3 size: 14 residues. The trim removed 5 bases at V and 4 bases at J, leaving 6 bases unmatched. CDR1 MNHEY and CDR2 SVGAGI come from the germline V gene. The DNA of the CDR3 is TGTGCCAGCAGTCCTCGACAGGGGCCCACTGAAGCTTTCTTT. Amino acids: CASSPRQGPTEAFF.

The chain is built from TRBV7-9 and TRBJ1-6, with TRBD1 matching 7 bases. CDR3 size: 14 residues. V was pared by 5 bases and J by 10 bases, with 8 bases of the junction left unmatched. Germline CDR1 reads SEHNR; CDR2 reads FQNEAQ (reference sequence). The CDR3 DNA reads TGTGCCAGCAGCCTCTCCGAGGGGGCCTCACCCCTCCACTTT. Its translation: CASSLSEGASPLHF.

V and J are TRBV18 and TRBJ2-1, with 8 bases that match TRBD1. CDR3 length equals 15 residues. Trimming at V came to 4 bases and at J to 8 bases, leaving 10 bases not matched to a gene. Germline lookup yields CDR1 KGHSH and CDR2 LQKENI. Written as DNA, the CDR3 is TGTGCCAGCTCACGCACGACAGGGGTTAGGCATGAGCAGTTCTTC. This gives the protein CASSRTTGVRHEQFF.

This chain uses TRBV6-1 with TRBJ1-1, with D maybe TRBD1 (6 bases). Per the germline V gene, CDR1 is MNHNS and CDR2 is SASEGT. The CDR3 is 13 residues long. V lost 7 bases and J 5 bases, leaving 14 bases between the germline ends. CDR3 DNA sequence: TGTGCCAGCATGTCAGGGGTGCGAACTGAAGCTTTCTTT. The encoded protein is CASMSGVRTEAFF.

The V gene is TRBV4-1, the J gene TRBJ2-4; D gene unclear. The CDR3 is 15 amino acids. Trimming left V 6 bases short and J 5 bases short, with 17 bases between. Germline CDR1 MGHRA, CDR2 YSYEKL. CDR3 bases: TGCGCCAGCAGACACCAAGCGATAGGAGAAAACATTCAGTACTTC. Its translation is CASRHQAIGENIQYF.

The CDR3 sequence: CASSEQASGNTIYF. CDR3 bases: TGTGCCAGCAGTGAACAGGCGTCTGGAAACACCATATATTTT. The rearrangement joins TRBV6-1 to TRBJ1-3; D call uncertain. This CDR3 is 14 amino acids long. Between the trimmed V and J ends, which lost 2 bases and 1 base, there was a span of 6 bases. Germline V lookup: CDR1 MNHNS, CDR2 SASEGT.